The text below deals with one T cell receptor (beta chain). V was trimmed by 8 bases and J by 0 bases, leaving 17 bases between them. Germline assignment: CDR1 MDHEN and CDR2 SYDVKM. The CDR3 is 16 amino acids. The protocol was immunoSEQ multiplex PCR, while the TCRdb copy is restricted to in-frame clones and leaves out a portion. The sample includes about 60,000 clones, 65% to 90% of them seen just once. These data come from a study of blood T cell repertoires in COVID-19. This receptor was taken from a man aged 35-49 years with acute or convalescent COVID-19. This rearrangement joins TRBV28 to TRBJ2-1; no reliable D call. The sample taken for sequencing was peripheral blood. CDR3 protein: CASLPEPSGSYNEQFF. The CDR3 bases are TGTGCCAGCCTCCCTGAACCCTCGGGCTCCTACAATGAGCAGTTCTTC.